The sequence of this T cell receptor (beta chain) was determined in a study of T cell responses to AZD1222 COVID-19 vaccine. Here immunoSEQ multiplex PCR was the method, and the copy in TCRdb shows in-frame clones only, minus some. The sample includes some 150,000 clones, about 90% seen only once; the top ten take 5.5%. V lost 5 bases to trimming and J lost 1 base; unmatched junction nucleotides: 8. The length of the CDR3 is 17 residues. CDR1 and CDR2 (germline): SGHNT, YENEEA. The source of this sequence is an adult in good health. Source: peripheral blood, taken on day 0 of MenACWY control vaccination. The V gene is TRBV11-3, the J gene TRBJ2-2; TRBD1 matches at 9 bases. The CDR3 nucleotides are TGTGCCAGCAGCACCGGGACAGGGAAAGGGAACACCGGGGAGCTGTTTTTT. This codes for CASSTGTGKGNTGELFF. The variable domain in full, completed from reference TRBV11-3 and TRBJ2-2, reads EAGVVQSPRYKIIEKKQPVAFWCNPISGHNTLYWYLQNLGQGPELLIRYENEEAVDDSQLPKDRFSAERLKGVDSTLKIQPAELGDSAVYLCASSTGTGKGNTGELFFGEGSRLTVL.